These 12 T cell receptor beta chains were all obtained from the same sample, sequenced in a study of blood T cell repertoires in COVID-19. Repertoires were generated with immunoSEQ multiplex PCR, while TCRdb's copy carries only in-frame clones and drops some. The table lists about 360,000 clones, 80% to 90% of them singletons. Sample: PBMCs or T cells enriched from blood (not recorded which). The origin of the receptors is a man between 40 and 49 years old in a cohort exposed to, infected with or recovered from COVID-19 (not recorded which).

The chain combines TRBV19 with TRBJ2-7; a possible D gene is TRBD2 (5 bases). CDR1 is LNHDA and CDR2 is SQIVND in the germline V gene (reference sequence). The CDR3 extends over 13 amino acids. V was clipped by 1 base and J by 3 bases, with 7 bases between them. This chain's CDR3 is CASSIVGGYEQYF. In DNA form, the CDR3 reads TGTGCCAGTAGTATAGTAGGAGGCTACGAGCAGTACTTC.

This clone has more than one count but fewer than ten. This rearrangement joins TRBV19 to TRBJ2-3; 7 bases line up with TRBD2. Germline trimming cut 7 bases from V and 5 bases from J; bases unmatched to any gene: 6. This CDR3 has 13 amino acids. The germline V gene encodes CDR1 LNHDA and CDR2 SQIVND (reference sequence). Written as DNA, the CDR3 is TGTGCCAGTAATGTGGGAGGGGTAGATACGCAGTATTTT. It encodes CASNVGGVDTQYF. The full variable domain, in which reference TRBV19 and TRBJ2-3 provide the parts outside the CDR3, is DGGITQSPKYLFRKEGQNVTLSCEQNLNHDAMYWYRQDPGQGLRLIYYSQIVNDFQKGDIAEGYSVSREKKESFPLTVTSAQKNPTAFYLCASNVGGVDTQYFGPGTRLTVL.

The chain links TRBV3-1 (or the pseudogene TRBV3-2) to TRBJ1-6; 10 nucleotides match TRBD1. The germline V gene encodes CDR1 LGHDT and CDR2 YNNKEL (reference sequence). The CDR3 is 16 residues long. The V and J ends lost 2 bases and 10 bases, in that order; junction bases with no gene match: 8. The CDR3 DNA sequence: TGTGCCAGCAGCCAATGGGGGACAGGGGTCGCGTCACCCCTCCACTTT. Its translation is CASSQWGTGVASPLHF.

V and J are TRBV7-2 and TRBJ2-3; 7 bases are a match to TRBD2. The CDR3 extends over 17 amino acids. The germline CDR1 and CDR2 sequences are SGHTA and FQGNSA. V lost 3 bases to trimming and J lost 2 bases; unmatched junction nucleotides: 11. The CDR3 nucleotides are TGTGCCAGCAGCTTTTCCGTGGGAGGGGCCCACACAGATACGCAGTATTTT. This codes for CASSFSVGGAHTDTQYF.

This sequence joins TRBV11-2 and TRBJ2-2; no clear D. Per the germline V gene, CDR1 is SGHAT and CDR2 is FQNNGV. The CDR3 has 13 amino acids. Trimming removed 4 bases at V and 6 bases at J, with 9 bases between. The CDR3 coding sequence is TGTGCCAGCAGCTCCCAGTCATCCGGGGAGCTGTTTTTT. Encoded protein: CASSSQSSGELFF.

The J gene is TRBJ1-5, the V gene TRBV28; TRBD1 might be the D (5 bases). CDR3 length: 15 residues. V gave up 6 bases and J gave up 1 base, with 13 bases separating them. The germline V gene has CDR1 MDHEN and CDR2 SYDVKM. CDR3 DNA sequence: TGTGCCAGCAGCGGCGGGGCAATCAGCAATCAGCCCCAGCATTTT. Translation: CASSGGAISNQPQHF.

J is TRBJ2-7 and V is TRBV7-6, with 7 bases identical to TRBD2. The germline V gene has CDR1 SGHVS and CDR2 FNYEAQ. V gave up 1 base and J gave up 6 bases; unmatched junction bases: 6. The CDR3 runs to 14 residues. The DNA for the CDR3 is TGTGCCAGCAGCTTAGGGCTAGCGGAAACCGAGCAGTACTTC. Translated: CASSLGLAETEQYF.

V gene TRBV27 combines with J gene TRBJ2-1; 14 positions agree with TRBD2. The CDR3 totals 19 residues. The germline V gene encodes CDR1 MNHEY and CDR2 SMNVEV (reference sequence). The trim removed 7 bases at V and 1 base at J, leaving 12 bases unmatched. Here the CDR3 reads CASKRPGLAGARSYNEQFF. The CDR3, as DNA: TGTGCCAGCAAACGACCGGGACTAGCGGGAGCGAGGTCCTACAATGAGCAGTTCTTC.

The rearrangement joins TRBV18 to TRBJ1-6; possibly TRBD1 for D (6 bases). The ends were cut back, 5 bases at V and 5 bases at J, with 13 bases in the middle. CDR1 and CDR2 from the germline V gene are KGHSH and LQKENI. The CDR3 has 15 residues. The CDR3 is CASSTGQQDNSPLHF. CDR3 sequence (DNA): TGTGCCAGCTCAACCGGACAGCAAGATAATTCACCCCTCCACTTT. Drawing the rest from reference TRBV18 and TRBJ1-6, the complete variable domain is NAGVMQNPRHLVRRRGQEARLRCSPMKGHSHVYWYRQLPEEGLKFMVYLQKENIIDESGMPKERFSAEFPKEGPSILRIQQVVRGDSAAYFCASSTGQQDNSPLHFGNGTRLTVT.

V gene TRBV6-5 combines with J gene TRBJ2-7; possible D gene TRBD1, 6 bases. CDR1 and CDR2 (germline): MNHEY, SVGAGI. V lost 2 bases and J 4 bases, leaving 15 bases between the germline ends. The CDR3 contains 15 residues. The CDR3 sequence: CASSYGATGVYEQYF. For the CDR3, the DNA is TGTGCCAGCAGTTACGGGGCGACAGGTGTTTACGAGCAGTACTTC.

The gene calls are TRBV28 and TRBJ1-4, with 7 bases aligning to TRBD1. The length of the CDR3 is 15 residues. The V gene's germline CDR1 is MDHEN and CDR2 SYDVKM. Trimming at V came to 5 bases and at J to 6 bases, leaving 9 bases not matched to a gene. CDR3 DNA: TGTGCCAGCAGTGATCGTCGACAGGGAGATGAAAAACTGTTTTTT. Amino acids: CASSDRRQGDEKLFF.

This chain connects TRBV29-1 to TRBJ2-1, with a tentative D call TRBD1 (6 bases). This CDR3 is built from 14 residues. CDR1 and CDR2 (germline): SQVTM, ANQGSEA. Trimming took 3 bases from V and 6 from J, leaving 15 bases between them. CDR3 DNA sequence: TGCAGCGTTGATCGACAGGTCACTTCCAATGAGCAGTTCTTC. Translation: CSVDRQVTSNEQFF.